This T cell receptor beta chain came from a study of vaccination and CD4 T cells after COVID-19. Of note for this clonotype: The antigen remains unidentified.

Treatment in this sample: roughly ten-day PBMC culture with coronavirus spike peptide pools or control peptides (ViraFEST assay). Culture conditions combined two million PBMCs per well with 8.5 to 10 IU/ml IL-2 and 8.5 to 10 ug/ml peptide pools. Sequencing of the DNA from cultured CD4+ T cells was carried out with the Oncomine TCR Beta short-read assay. TCRdb reprocessed the PCR reads with MiXCR, giving one entry per CDR3 protein. The sample shows 15,000 to 20,000 distinct CDR3 sequences, approximately 49% of them seen only once. There are 16 residues in the CDR3. Germline-derived CDR1 and CDR2 are SGHTA and FQGNSA. Trimming removed 6 bases from V and 3 bases from J; junction bases left unmatched: 12.

Specimen: CD4+ T cells from blood, cultured in vitro. This receptor was obtained from a human donor who had recovered from COVID-19. This sequence joins TRBV7-2 and TRBJ2-7; TRBD2 aligns across 9 bases. CDR3 in DNA: TGTGCCAGCAGGACGGACACCGGGACTAGCAGCTACGAGCAGTACTTC. Amino acid sequence: CASRTDTGTSSYEQYF.